These 29 T cell receptor beta chains came from one sample sequenced in a study of T cell responses to AZD1222 COVID-19 vaccine. Sequencing used immunoSEQ multiplex PCR; TCRdb keeps in-frame clones, though not all of them. The table records about 140,000 clones, about 90% of them present only once. Source: peripheral blood, taken 28 days after the second dose of the MenACWY control vaccine. All receptors derive from an adult who received the MenACWY meningococcal vaccine as a control.

This clone was detected once. The chain links TRBV7-2 to TRBJ2-3; TRBD1 might be the D (6 bases). The germline CDR1 and CDR2 sequences are SGHTA and FQGNSA. V was cut by 5 bases and J by 0 bases, with 9 bases left in between. This CDR3 comprises 14 residues. Here the CDR3 reads CASSKQGSTDTQYF. In DNA form, the CDR3 reads TGTGCCAGCAGCAAACAGGGAAGCACAGATACGCAGTATTTT. Looking up the rest from reference TRBV7-2 and TRBJ2-3 gives the full variable domain: GAGVSQSPSNKVTEKGKDVELRCDPISGHTALYWYRQSLGQGLEFLIYFQGNSAPDKSGLPSDRFSAERTGGSVSTLTIQRTQQEDSAVYLCASSKQGSTDTQYFGPGTRLTVL.

This chain uses TRBV5-1 with TRBJ2-3; perhaps TRBD1 as D (6 bases). Per the germline V gene, CDR1 is SGHRS and CDR2 is YFSETQ. This CDR3 has 13 residues. Trimming cost V 4 bases and J 2 bases, with 8 bases left between them. CDR3 amino acids: CASSGDNTDTQYF. The CDR3 nucleotides read TGCGCCAGCAGCGGGGACAACACAGATACGCAGTATTTT.

The rearrangement uses TRBV24-1 and TRBJ2-1; TRBD1 matches at 7 bases. The CDR3 extends over 13 amino acids. V lost 2 bases to trimming and J lost 11 bases; unmatched junction nucleotides: 5. Germline V gene data show CDR1 as KGHDR and CDR2 as SFDVKD. The CDR3 region has the DNA TGTGCCACCAGTGATTCCCCGACAGGGAAGCAGTTCTTC. It translates to CATSDSPTGKQFF.

This chain uses TRBV5-3 with TRBJ1-4, with TRBD1 matching over 8 bases. TRBV5-3 belongs to the ORF category, with a function that is uncertain. Trimming cost V 5 bases and J 7 bases; bases outside gene matches: 7. The CDR3 spans 14 residues. CDR3 loop: CARRRTGICEKLFF. The CDR3 coding sequence is TGTGCCAGAAGGAGGACAGGGATTTGTGAAAAACTGTTTTTT.

This chain joins TRBV10-2 and TRBJ2-1; 11 bases align to TRBD2. V trimming: 6 bases; J trimming: 5 bases; junction bases outside the gene matches: 3. This CDR3 contains 14 residues. CDR1 is WSHSY, CDR2 SAAADI, per germline. CDR3 in DNA: TGCGCCAGCAGGGGACTAGCGGCAAACAATGAGCAGTTCTTC. As protein: CASRGLAANNEQFF.

On this clone itself: An end of the junction differs from the germline gene, which may be a read error. The gene calls are TRBV12-3 or TRBV12-4 and TRBJ2-2; tentative D call: TRBD2 (6 bases). CDR3 length: 13 amino acids. DNA for the CDR3: TGTGCCAGCAGAGAGCAGAGGTGGGGGGTGCTGTTTTTT. Translation: CASREQRWGVLFF.

The chain has TRBV13 and TRBJ2-5; D is possibly TRBD1 (6 bases). The CDR3 runs 14 residues. The V end was cut by 3 bases, the J end by 6 bases, with 14 bases between. Germline CDR1 and CDR2: PRHDT and FYEKMQ (reference sequence). CDR3 bases: TGTGCCAGCAGCTTCCGGGACAAGGCGAAGACCCAGTACTTC. It encodes CASSFRDKAKTQYF. Combining the CDR3 with reference TRBV13 and TRBJ2-5 gives the whole variable domain AAGVIQSPRHLIKEKRETATLKCYPIPRHDTVYWYQQGPGQDPQFLISFYEKMQSDKGSIPDRFSAQQFSDYHSELNMSSLELGDSALYFCASSFRDKAKTQYFGPGTRLLVL.

The chain recombines TRBV7-3 with TRBJ2-1; D is perhaps TRBD2 (7 bases). V shed 2 bases and J shed 7 bases, with 15 bases lying between them. Germline V gives CDR1 SGHTA, CDR2 FQGTGA. This CDR3 comprises 15 residues. In nucleotides, the CDR3 is TGTGCCAGCAGCTTATTCGGGGGGCAGTTGAATGAGCAGTTCTTC. Its translation: CASSLFGGQLNEQFF.

This chain uses TRBV28 with TRBJ2-2; 7 positions agree with TRBD1. This CDR3 is built from 14 residues. Germline trimming cut 7 bases from V and 2 bases from J; bases unmatched to any gene: 4. CDR1 is MDHEN, CDR2 SYDVKM, per germline. The CDR3 region has the DNA TGTGCCAGCATAGGGACAGAAAACACCGGGGAGCTGTTTTTT. This codes for CASIGTENTGELFF.

CDR3 nucleotides: TGTGCCAGCTCACCGAGGGAAGCAGATACGCAGTATTTT. Its translation is CASSPREADTQYF. V gene TRBV18 combines with J gene TRBJ2-3; D may be TRBD2 (5 bases). The CDR3 has 13 residues. V was clipped by 3 bases and J by 4 bases, with 8 bases between them. CDR1 KGHSH and CDR2 LQKENI come from the germline V gene. The full variable domain, with the rest looked up from reference TRBV18 and TRBJ2-3, is NAGVMQNPRHLVRRRGQEARLRCSPMKGHSHVYWYRQLPEEGLKFMVYLQKENIIDESGMPKERFSAEFPKEGPSILRIQQVVRGDSAAYFCASSPREADTQYFGPGTRLTVL.

The CDR3 bases are TGCGCCAGCAGGGCCGGGACAGGGGATGAAAAACTGTTTTTT. This sequence encodes CASRAGTGDEKLFF. This chain connects TRBV10-2 to TRBJ1-4; 10 positions agree with TRBD1. Losses at the gene ends were 6 bases for V and 6 bases for J; bases not matched to a gene: 4. Germline values: CDR1 WSHSY, CDR2 SAAADI. The CDR3 is 14 residues long.

The chain joins TRBV4-1 to TRBJ1-6, with TRBD1 as a possible D gene (6 bases). Between the trimmed V and J ends, which lost 0 bases and 10 bases, there was a span of 19 bases. Germline V gene data show CDR1 as MGHRA and CDR2 as YSYEKL. The CDR3 covers 17 residues. This CDR3 reads CASSQDWWQGSLSPLHF. The CDR3 coding sequence is TGCGCCAGCAGCCAAGATTGGTGGCAGGGGAGTCTCTCACCCCTCCACTTT.

This rearrangement joins TRBV7-2 to TRBJ2-5; 9 bases align to TRBD2. V was clipped by 7 bases and J by 1 base; unmatched bases: 10. The CDR3 covers 16 residues. Germline V gene sequence: CDR1 SGHTA, CDR2 FQGNSA. The CDR3 coding sequence is TGTGCCAGCACCCTTAGCGGGGGCGCGTTCCAAGAGACCCAGTACTTC. Amino acid sequence: CASTLSGGAFQETQYF.

The rearrangement links TRBV14 to TRBJ2-7, with D perhaps TRBD2 (5 bases). The CDR3 loop spans 15 amino acids. Per the germline V gene, CDR1 is SGHDN and CDR2 is FVKESK. Trimming cost V 0 bases and J 1 base, with 10 bases left between them. The CDR3 bases are TGTGCCAGCAGCCAAGATCATGGAGGTTCCTACGAGCAGTACTTC. Translated, it gives CASSQDHGGSYEQYF. Combining the CDR3 with reference TRBV14 and TRBJ2-7 gives the whole variable domain EAGVTQFPSHSVIEKGQTVTLRCDPISGHDNLYWYRRVMGKEIKFLLHFVKESKQDESGMPNNRFLAERTGGTYSTLKVQPAELEDSGVYFCASSQDHGGSYEQYFGPGTRLTVT.

This chain links TRBV6-5 with TRBJ1-2; perhaps TRBD1 as D (5 bases). The CDR3 covers 14 residues. From germline, CDR1 is MNHEY and CDR2 SVGAGI. V shed 6 bases and J shed 2 bases, with 13 bases lying between them. CDR3 sequence reads: CASRRDGGNYGYTF. DNA for the CDR3: TGTGCCAGCAGACGAGACGGGGGGAACTATGGCTACACCTTC.

J is TRBJ2-5 and V is TRBV24-1; D possibly corresponds to TRBD2 (6 bases). Trimming shortened V by 3 bases and J by 5 bases, and 15 bases separated the two germline ends. This CDR3 is 15 amino acids long. Germline V gene data show CDR1 as KGHDR and CDR2 as SFDVKD. CDR3 sequence: CATSDPRWGRETQYF. The CDR3 DNA reads TGTGCCACCAGTGATCCCCGGTGGGGGAGGGAGACCCAGTACTTC.

The gene calls are TRBV27 and TRBJ1-1; possibly TRBD1 for D (6 bases). The germline V gene has CDR1 MNHEY and CDR2 SMNVEV (reference sequence). The CDR3 runs to 15 residues. The ends were cut back, 3 bases at V and 6 bases at J, with 17 bases in the middle. CDR3 residues: CASSLGGGSIAEAFF. CDR3 bases: TGTGCCAGCAGTTTGGGAGGGGGGTCTATCGCTGAAGCTTTCTTT.

This sequence joins TRBV29-1 and TRBJ2-1; either TRBD1 or TRBD2 may supply D (6 bases each). This CDR3 has 11 amino acids. Trimming took off 8 bases at V and 5 bases at J, with 10 bases between the two ends. Germline lookup yields CDR1 SQVTM and CDR2 ANQGSEA. The CDR3 loop is CSSRGDNEQFF. The CDR3 region has the DNA TGCAGCTCGAGGGGGGACAATGAGCAGTTCTTC.

V usage is TRBV19 and J usage is TRBJ2-7, with TRBD1 matching over 7 bases. CDR3 size: 15 residues. The V segment lost 5 bases and the J segment 0 bases; nucleotides outside the gene matches: 7. CDR1 and CDR2 from the germline V gene are LNHDA and SQIVND (reference sequence). The DNA for the CDR3 is TGTGCCAGTAGTGCTGGACAGGCTCCCTCCTACGAGCAGTACTTC. Its translation: CASSAGQAPSYEQYF.

Here the CDR3 reads CAISESSASEAFF. The CDR3 nucleotides read TGTGCCATCAGTGAGTCATCAGCTTCTGAAGCTTTCTTT. The chain joins TRBV10-3 to TRBJ1-1; no clear D gene. The CDR3 is 13 residues long. Germline V gene lookup returns CDR1 ENHRY and CDR2 SYGVKD. Trimming removed 0 bases at V and 6 bases at J, with 8 bases between.

This sequence joins TRBV10-3 and TRBJ2-7; tentative D call: TRBD1 (6 bases). Trimming took off 6 bases at V and 7 bases at J, with 13 bases between the two ends. The CDR3 sequence is 12 residues long. CDR1 and CDR2 (germline): ENHRY, SYGVKD. CDR3 sequence: CAISLGGGEQYF. CDR3 nucleotide sequence: TGTGCCATCAGCTTAGGGGGTGGAGAGCAGTACTTC.

The chain links TRBV5-1 to TRBJ2-3; D remains ambiguous. This CDR3 is 15 amino acids long. V was shortened by 5 bases and J by 2 bases, with 15 bases between the two germline ends. Germline CDR1 is SGHRS and CDR2 is YFSETQ. The CDR3 is CASSKDVGFTDTQYF. In DNA form, the CDR3 reads TGCGCCAGCAGTAAGGACGTAGGGTTCACAGATACGCAGTATTTT.

V and J are TRBV5-8 and TRBJ1-2; TRBD1 matches at 7 bases. CDR3 size: 15 residues. V was clipped by 4 bases and J by 7 bases; unmatched bases: 13. CDR1 is SGHTS and CDR2 is YDEGEE in the germline V gene. The CDR3 region is CASSRPPRGPGGYTF. DNA for the CDR3: TGTGCCAGCAGCCGCCCCCCAAGGGGGCCGGGTGGCTACACCTTC.

The chain has TRBV2 and TRBJ2-1, with 7 bases aligning to TRBD2. Trimming took 6 bases from V and 3 from J; bases not matched to a gene: 11. This CDR3 spans 16 amino acids. In germline, CDR1 is SNHLY, CDR2 FYNNEI. CDR3 protein: CASSLGISGVYNEQFF. Written as DNA, the CDR3 is TGTGCCAGCAGCCTGGGGATAAGCGGGGTCTACAATGAGCAGTTCTTC.

The gene calls are TRBV7-2 and TRBJ2-7, with 11 bases that match TRBD2. In germline, CDR1 is SGHTA, CDR2 FQGNSA. J lost 0 bases, V lost 4 bases, and 5 bases had no gene match. This CDR3 is built from 16 residues. The CDR3 sequence is CASSSGTSGSSYEQYF. DNA of the CDR3: TGTGCCAGCAGCTCGGGGACTAGCGGAAGCTCCTACGAGCAGTACTTC.

The V gene is TRBV2, the J gene TRBJ2-3; 9 bases are a match to TRBD2. J was trimmed by 2 bases and V by 2 bases; bases with no gene match: 2. The CDR3 is 15 residues long. From germline, CDR1 is SNHLY and CDR2 FYNNEI. The CDR3 region has the DNA TGTGCCAGCAGTGAACAGCGGGGGGTCACAGATACGCAGTATTTT. It specifies CASSEQRGVTDTQYF. Full variable domain (rest looked up from reference TRBV2 and TRBJ2-3): EPEVTQTPSHQVTQMGQEVILRCVPISNHLYFYWYRQILGQKVEFLVSFYNNEISEKSEIFDDQFSVERPDGSNFTLKIRSTKLEDSAMYFCASSEQRGVTDTQYFGPGTRLTVL.

This clone was counted only a few times. J is TRBJ1-5 and V is TRBV10-3; D is perhaps TRBD1 (6 bases). The CDR3 is 16 residues long. Germline CDR1 is ENHRY and CDR2 is SYGVKD. The V end was cut by 2 bases, the J end by 4 bases, with 15 bases between. DNA for the CDR3: TGTGCCATCAGTGAGGCGACCGGGGGCCCAAATCAGCCCCAGCATTTT. Encoded protein: CAISEATGGPNQPQHF.

The chain uses TRBV23-1 and TRBJ2-3, with 7 bases matching TRBD2. TRBV23-1 is annotated as an ORF whose role is uncertain. With V trimmed by 4 bases and J by 1 base, 11 bases remained unmatched. There are 17 residues in the CDR3. This chain's CDR3 is CASSPTWGGAGTDTQYF. The CDR3 DNA reads as TGCGCCAGCAGTCCAACGTGGGGAGGGGCTGGCACAGATACGCAGTATTTT.

V usage is TRBV27 and J usage is TRBJ2-2; tentatively, D is TRBD1 or TRBD2 (5 bases each). Germline CDR1 reads MNHEY; CDR2 reads SMNVEV (reference sequence). Trimming pared 2 bases from V and 6 bases from J, leaving 13 bases between. CDR3 length: 15 residues. CDR3 sequence reads: CASSLRDLPPGELFF. In DNA, the CDR3 is TGTGCCAGCAGTTTAAGGGACCTACCCCCCGGGGAGCTGTTTTTT.